The present T cell receptor (beta chain) was sequenced within a study of blood T cells in healthy people across ages. Primers used in a second PCR of about 6 to 12 cycles were a sample-barcoded 5' primer and a J-beta primer mix. TCRdb recomputed calls from the 5' RACE reads with MiXCR, one row per CDR3 protein. The data contain more than 1,400,000 distinct CDR3 sequences, approximately 42% of them singletons. The CDR3 has 16 residues. V lost 3 bases, J lost 4 bases, and 9 bases stayed unmatched. Germline CDR1 MNHEY, CDR2 SMNVEV (reference sequence). The TCR sequence derives from a woman aged 18-30 years in good health. The sequenced sample consisted of blood. The chain uses TRBV27 and TRBJ1-2, with 9 bases lining up with TRBD1. This CDR3 reads CASSFLDRGSTYGYTF. Here the CDR3 DNA reads TGTGCCAGCAGTTTCCTAGACAGGGGGTCCACCTATGGCTACACCTTC.